The 18 T cell receptor beta chains in this list originate from one sample, sequenced in a study of T cells in Graves' hyperthyroidism and ophthalmopathy. Amplification yielded TCR beta CDR3 regions, with RNA transcripts as the source. Using the HTBI primer set, a first-round RT-PCR was run on the TCR CDR3. TCRdb independently ran MiXCR on the multiplex PCR reads; one entry per CDR3 protein. Of roughly 180,000 distinct CDR3 sequences in the sample, about a tenth were seen once. The sample was blood. The receptors were sampled from a woman under 30 with Graves' hyperthyroidism that later progressed to Graves' ophthalmopathy.

In this sample, this clonotype turned up many times. The chain recombines TRBV5-1 with TRBJ2-1; tentatively, D is TRBD2 (6 bases). CDR1 and CDR2 (germline): SGHRS, YFSETQ. The V and J ends lost 4 bases and 4 bases respectively, with 18 bases between them. The CDR3 contains 16 residues. The CDR3 loop reads CASSPGVERAYNEQFF. CDR3 in DNA: TGCGCCAGCAGCCCCGGCGTTGAGCGGGCTTACAATGAGCAGTTCTTC.

On this clonotype itself: A read error may account for a junction end that differs from germline. For the CDR3, the DNA is TGTGTCAGCAGCGTACCGGGGCTAGAACATGAGCAGTTCTTC. Translated: CVSSVPGLEHEQFF. V is TRBV11-2 and J is TRBJ2-1; either TRBD1 or TRBD2 may supply D (5 bases each). Germline lookup yields CDR1 SGHAT and CDR2 FQNNGV. The CDR3 contains 14 residues.

This clonotype was seen ten or more times. The genes are TRBV11-2 and TRBJ2-7; 9 bases are shared with TRBD1. CDR1 is SGHAT, CDR2 FQNNGV, per germline. With V trimmed by 5 bases and J by 7 bases, 9 bases remained unmatched. CDR3 size: 14 residues. The DNA of the CDR3 is TGTGCCAGCAGCCAGTACAGGGGGCGATTTGAGCAGTACTTC. Translation: CASSQYRGRFEQYF.

This clonotype has a handful of counts. The rearrangement links TRBV10-3 to TRBJ1-6; a weak D match, TRBD1 (6 bases). From germline, CDR1 is ENHRY and CDR2 SYGVKD. CDR3 length: 16 amino acids. The V end was cut by 2 bases, the J end by 7 bases, with 15 bases between. The CDR3 region is CAISEEKRGFNSPLHF. The CDR3 DNA reads TGTGCCATCAGTGAGGAAAAGAGGGGGTTCAATTCACCCCTCCACTTT.

This clonotype was observed many times. CDR3 sequence: CSARDLGADTQYF. CDR3 in DNA: TGCAGTGCTAGAGATCTTGGGGCAGATACGCAGTATTTT. The chain is built from TRBV20-1 and TRBJ2-3; no definite D call. Germline V gene data show CDR1 as DFQATT and CDR2 as SNEGSKA (reference sequence). V was trimmed by 0 bases and J by 4 bases, leaving 8 bases between them. This CDR3 is built from 13 residues.

This clonotype was counted ten times or more. The chain recombines TRBV4-1 with TRBJ1-1, with D unclear. The ends were cut back, 0 bases at V and 0 bases at J, with 11 bases in the middle. CDR1 is MGHRA, CDR2 YSYEKL, per germline. This CDR3 has 16 amino acids. The CDR3 sequence: CASSQDVRGLNTEAFF. DNA of the CDR3: TGCGCCAGCAGCCAAGATGTTCGAGGATTGAACACTGAAGCTTTCTTT.

This clonotype appeared many times. This rearrangement joins TRBV9 to TRBJ2-1; 10 bases agree with TRBD2. Losses at the gene ends were 4 bases for V and 9 bases for J; bases not matched to a gene: 13. The CDR3 has 16 residues. Per germline, CDR1 SGDLS and CDR2 YYNGEE. The CDR3 spells CASSPRWASGRVEQFF. The CDR3 nucleotides are TGTGCCAGCAGCCCCCGCTGGGCTAGCGGGAGAGTTGAGCAGTTCTTC.

This clonotype came up many times. The DNA for the CDR3 is TGTGCCAGCAGTTTAAGGGACAGGGGCACTGAAGCTTTCTTT. This gives the protein CASSLRDRGTEAFF. V usage is TRBV28 and J usage is TRBJ1-1; 10 bases fit TRBD1. CDR3 size: 14 residues. Germline V gene sequence: CDR1 MDHEN, CDR2 SYDVKM. The J segment lost 4 bases and the V segment lost 2 bases, leaving 1 base of the junction unmatched. Supplemented by reference TRBV28 and TRBJ1-1, the full variable domain reads DVKVTQSSRYLVKRTGEKVFLECVQDMDHENMFWYRQDPGLGLRLIYFSYDVKMKEKGDIPEGYSVSREKKERFSLILESASTNQTSMYLCASSLRDRGTEAFFGQGTRLTVV.

This clonotype was seen only a few times. The chain carries TRBV4-2 and TRBJ1-1; D ambiguous. Germline V lookup: CDR1 LGHNA, CDR2 YNFKEQ. Between the trimmed V and J ends, which lost 0 bases and 2 bases, there was a span of 10 bases. CDR3 length equals 15 residues. CDR3 sequence: CASSQDLHVNTEAFF. The CDR3 DNA sequence: TGTGCCAGCAGCCAAGATCTACATGTAAACACTGAAGCTTTCTTT.

This clonotype came up many times. J is TRBJ2-7 and V is TRBV4-1; 10 nucleotides match TRBD2. The CDR3 totals 16 residues. The V segment lost 2 bases and the J segment 5 bases; nucleotides outside the gene matches: 9. From germline, CDR1 is MGHRA and CDR2 YSYEKL. CDR3 residues: CASSQIISGRWDEQYF. In DNA form, the CDR3 reads TGCGCCAGCAGCCAAATCATTAGCGGGAGGTGGGACGAGCAGTACTTC.

Worth noting for this clonotype: The junction does not match germline at one end; this may be a read error. The rearrangement uses TRBV2 and TRBJ2-3, with D possibly being TRBD2 (5 bases). In germline, CDR1 is SNHLY, CDR2 FYNNEI. CDR3 length equals 14 residues. Here the CDR3 DNA reads TGCGCCAGCACCCTAGGACTTCGCACAGATACGCGGTATTTT. It is translated as CASTLGLRTDTRYF.

In nucleotides, the CDR3 is TGTGCCAGCAGTTACTCGACACAGCTTGAAGGCTACACCTTC. It specifies CASSYSTQLEGYTF. The V and J genes are TRBV6-5 and TRBJ1-2; D is ambiguous. V was clipped by 0 bases and J by 8 bases, with 13 bases between them. Germline assignment: CDR1 MNHEY and CDR2 SVGAGI. This CDR3 comprises 14 residues.

This clonotype was recorded at least ten times. This chain connects TRBV20-1 to TRBJ1-2; tentative D call: TRBD1 (6 bases). This CDR3 is built from 12 residues. Germline V lookup: CDR1 DFQATT, CDR2 SNEGSKA (reference sequence). The germline V and J ends were trimmed by 3 bases and 8 bases, with 13 bases remaining between them. The CDR3 here is CSARVGTGGYTF. CDR3 bases: TGCAGTGCTAGGGTCGGCACAGGGGGCTACACCTTC.

This clonotype was counted at least ten times. This chain joins TRBV2 and TRBJ1-1; D is unclear. CDR3 length: 12 amino acids. Trimming took 2 bases from V and 1 from J, leaving 2 bases between them. Per the germline V gene, CDR1 is SNHLY and CDR2 is FYNNEI. CDR3 sequence (DNA): TGTGCCAGCAGTGAAACGAACACTGAAGCTTTCTTT. This encodes CASSETNTEAFF.

There are many counts of this clonotype. This chain uses TRBV5-1 with TRBJ2-1; possibly TRBD1 for D (6 bases). The CDR3 covers 15 residues. Germline assignment: CDR1 SGHRS and CDR2 YFSETQ. Trimming took 4 bases from V and 5 from J, leaving 16 bases between them. The CDR3, as DNA: TGCGCCAGCAGCCTCCGGCCACAGGGCAACAATGAGCAGTTCTTC. Protein sequence: CASSLRPQGNNEQFF.

This clonotype was counted a few times. This chain joins TRBV24-1 and TRBJ2-5; no clear D. CDR1 KGHDR and CDR2 SFDVKD come from the germline V gene. V shed 3 bases and J shed 5 bases, with 12 bases lying between them. The CDR3 runs 14 residues. DNA of the CDR3: TGTGCCACCAGTGATAGGACCCCGTTGGAGACCCAGTACTTC. This translates into CATSDRTPLETQYF.

This clonotype showed up many times. The chain is built from TRBV6-1 and TRBJ2-1, with 9 nucleotides matching TRBD2. Germline-derived CDR1 and CDR2 are MNHNS and SASEGT. The CDR3 covers 15 residues. Germline trimming cut 5 bases from V and 10 bases from J; bases unmatched to any gene: 12. CDR3 sequence reads: CASSSSGIDSREQFF. The CDR3 region has the DNA TGTGCCAGCAGTTCTAGCGGGATCGATTCTAGGGAGCAGTTCTTC.

A few counts support this clonotype. The chain couples TRBV7-9 to TRBJ1-5; 7 bases match TRBD1. The CDR3 length is 17 residues. With 0 bases clipped from V and 4 bases from J, the junction kept 9 bases outside the gene matches. Germline CDR1 reads SEHNR; CDR2 reads FQNEAQ (reference sequence). CDR3 nucleotide sequence: TGTGCCAGCAGCTTAGCTCCCATACAGGGGTCGAATCAGCCCCAGCATTTT. It translates to CASSLAPIQGSNQPQHF.